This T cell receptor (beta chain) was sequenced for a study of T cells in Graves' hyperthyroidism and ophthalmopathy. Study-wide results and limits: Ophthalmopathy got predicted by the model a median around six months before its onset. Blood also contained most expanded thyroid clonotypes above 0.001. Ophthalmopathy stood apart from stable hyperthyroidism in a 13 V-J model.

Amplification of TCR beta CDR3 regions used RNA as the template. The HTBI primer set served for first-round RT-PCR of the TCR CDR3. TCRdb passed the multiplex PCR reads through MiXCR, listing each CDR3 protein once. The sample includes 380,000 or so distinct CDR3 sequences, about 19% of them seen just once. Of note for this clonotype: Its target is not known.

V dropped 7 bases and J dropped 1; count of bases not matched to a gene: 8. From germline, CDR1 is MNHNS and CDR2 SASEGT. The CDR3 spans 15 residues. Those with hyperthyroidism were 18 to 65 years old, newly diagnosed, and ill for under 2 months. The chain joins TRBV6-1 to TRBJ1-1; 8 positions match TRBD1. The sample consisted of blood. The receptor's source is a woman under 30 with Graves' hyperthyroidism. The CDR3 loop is CASTDSGTGNTEAFF. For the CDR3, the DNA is TGTGCCAGCACTGATTCCGGGACAGGGAACACTGAAGCTTTCTTT.